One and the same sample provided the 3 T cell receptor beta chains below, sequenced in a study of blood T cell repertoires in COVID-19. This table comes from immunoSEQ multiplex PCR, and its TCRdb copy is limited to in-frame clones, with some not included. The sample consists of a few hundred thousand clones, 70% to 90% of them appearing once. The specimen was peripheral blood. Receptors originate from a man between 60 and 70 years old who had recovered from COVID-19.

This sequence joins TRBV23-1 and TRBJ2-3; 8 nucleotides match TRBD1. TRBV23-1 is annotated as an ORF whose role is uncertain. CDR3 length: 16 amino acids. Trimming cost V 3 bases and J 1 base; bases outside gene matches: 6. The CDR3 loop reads CASSQRQGLGTDTQYF. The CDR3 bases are TGCGCCAGCAGTCAGAGACAGGGGCTGGGCACAGATACGCAGTATTTT.

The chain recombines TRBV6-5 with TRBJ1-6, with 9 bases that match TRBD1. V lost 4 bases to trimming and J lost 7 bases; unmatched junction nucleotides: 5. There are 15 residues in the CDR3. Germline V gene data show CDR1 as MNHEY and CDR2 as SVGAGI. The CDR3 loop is CASSSIQGANSPLHF. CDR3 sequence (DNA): TGTGCCAGCAGTTCGATACAGGGGGCAAATTCACCCCTCCACTTT.

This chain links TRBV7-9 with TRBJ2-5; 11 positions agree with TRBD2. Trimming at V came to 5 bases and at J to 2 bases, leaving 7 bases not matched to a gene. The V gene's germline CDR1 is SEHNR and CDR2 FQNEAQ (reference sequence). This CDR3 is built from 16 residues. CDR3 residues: CASSQSGTSGQETQYF. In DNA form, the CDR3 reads TGTGCCAGCAGCCAGTCCGGGACTAGCGGTCAAGAGACCCAGTACTTC.